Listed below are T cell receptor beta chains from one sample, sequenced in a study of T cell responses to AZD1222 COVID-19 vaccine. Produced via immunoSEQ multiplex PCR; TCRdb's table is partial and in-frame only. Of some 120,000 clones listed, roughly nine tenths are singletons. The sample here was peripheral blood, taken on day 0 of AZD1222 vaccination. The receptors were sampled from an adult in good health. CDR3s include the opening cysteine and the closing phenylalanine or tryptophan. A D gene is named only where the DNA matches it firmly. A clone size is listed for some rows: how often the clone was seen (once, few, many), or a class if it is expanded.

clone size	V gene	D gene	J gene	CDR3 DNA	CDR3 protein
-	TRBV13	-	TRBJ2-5	TGTGCCAGCAGCTCGGCTTCGGAGACCCAGTACTTC	CASSSASETQYF
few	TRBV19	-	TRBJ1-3	TGTGCCAGTAGCCCCCGGCAGGGCGGAAACACCATATATTTT	CASSPRQGGNTIYF
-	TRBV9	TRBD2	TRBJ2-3	TGTGCCAGCAGCGTAGGAGGGGGGCCTAGCGGGACAGTTTGGGATACGCAGTATTTT	CASSVGGGPSGTVWDTQYF
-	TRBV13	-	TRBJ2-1	TGTGCCAGCAGCTCTGGGGGGATTAGTAGGTCCAATGAGCAGTTCTTC	CASSSGGISRSNEQFF
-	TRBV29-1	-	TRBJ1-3	TGCAGCGTTGCCAGGGTCAATGGGAACACCATATATTTT	CSVARVNGNTIYF
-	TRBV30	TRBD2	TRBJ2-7	TGTGCCTGGAGTCCCAGTACTAGCGTAAACTACGAGCAGTACTTC	CAWSPSTSVNYEQYF
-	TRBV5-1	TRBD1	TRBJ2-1	TGCGCCAGCAGCTTGGTGCCCCCGGGACAGCCCGGCAATGAGCAGTTCTTC	CASSLVPPGQPGNEQFF
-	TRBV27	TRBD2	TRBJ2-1	TGTGCCAGCAGCGTAAATCGGGGCGGGGGTTACAATGAGCAGTTCTTC	CASSVNRGGGYNEQFF
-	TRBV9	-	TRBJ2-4	TGTGCCAGCAGCCCCTTGGGAGACGTAGCCAAAAACATTCAGTACTTC	CASSPLGDVAKNIQYF
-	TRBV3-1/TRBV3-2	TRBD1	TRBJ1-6	TGTGCCAGCAGCCAAGGGACAGGGGATTCACCCCTCCACTTT	CASSQGTGDSPLHF
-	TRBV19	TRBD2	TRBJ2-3	TGTGCCAGTAGTCTTCCTGGGACTAGCGGGAGGGCCTCAGATACGCAGTATTTT	CASSLPGTSGRASDTQYF
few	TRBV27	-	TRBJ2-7	TGTGCCAGCAGTTTAGGCGAGCAGTACTTC	CASSLGEQYF
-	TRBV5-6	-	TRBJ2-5	TGTGCCAGCAGCTTACTAGGGGGGGGAGAGACCCAGTACTTC	CASSLLGGGETQYF
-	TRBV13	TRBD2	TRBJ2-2	TGTGCCAGCAGCTCGCCCGGGACTAGCGAAACCGGGGAGCTGTTTTTT	CASSSPGTSETGELFF
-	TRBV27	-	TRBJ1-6	TGTGCCAGCAGTTTTCAAGGGTTGTTTGGATCACCCCTCCACTTT	CASSFQGLFGSPLHF
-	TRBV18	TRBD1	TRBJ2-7	TGTGCCAGCTCACCCGGGACAGGGAGAATCTACGAGCAGTACTTC	CASSPGTGRIYEQYF
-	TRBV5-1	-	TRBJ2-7	TGCGCCAGCAGCTTGGGAGGTTCGCCCGCTTCATACGAGCAGTACTTC	CASSLGGSPASYEQYF
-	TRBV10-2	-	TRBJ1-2	TGCGCCAGCAGTGAGTCGTACAGTAACTATGGCTACACCTTC	CASSESYSNYGYTF
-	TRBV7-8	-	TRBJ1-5	TGTGCCAGCAGCCCCAAGGCCAGTCATAGCAATCAGCCCCAGCATTTT	CASSPKASHSNQPQHF
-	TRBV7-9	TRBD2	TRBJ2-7	TGTGCCAGCAGCTTAGTAGCGGGAACCTACGAGCAGTACTTC	CASSLVAGTYEQYF
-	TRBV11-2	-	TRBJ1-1	TGTGCCAGCAGCTTAGAAGGTCTTATGAACACTGAAGCTTTCTTT	CASSLEGLMNTEAFF
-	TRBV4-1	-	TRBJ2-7	TGCGCCAGCAGCCAAGATCTCGTGGCAGCAACCTACGAGCAGTACTTC	CASSQDLVAATYEQYF
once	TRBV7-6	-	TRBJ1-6	TGTGCCAGCAGCACCGAGGGACATTATAATTCACCCCTCCACTTT	CASSTEGHYNSPLHF
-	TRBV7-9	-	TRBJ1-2	TGTGCCAGCAGCCCCGGAGCCTTTCCCTATGGCTACACCTTC	CASSPGAFPYGYTF
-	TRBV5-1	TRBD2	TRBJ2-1	TGCGCCAGCAAGGGGGGGACTAGCGTCACCAATGAGCAGTTCTTC	CASKGGTSVTNEQFF
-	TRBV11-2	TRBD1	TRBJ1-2	TGTGCCAGCAGCCTTGGGACAGCTTCCCTCTATGGCTACACCTTC	CASSLGTASLYGYTF
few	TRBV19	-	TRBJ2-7	TGTGCCAGTAGTATTAGTCGAGTCGTCAACGAGCAGTACTTC	CASSISRVVNEQYF
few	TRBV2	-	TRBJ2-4	TGTGCCAGCACGTCTTACCAGGGGGGTCAAAACATTCAGTACTTC	CASTSYQGGQNIQYF
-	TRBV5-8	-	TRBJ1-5	TGTGCCAGCAGCCTGAGGGGAAGCGTTAGCAATCAGCCCCAGCATTTT	CASSLRGSVSNQPQHF
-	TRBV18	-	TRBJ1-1	TGTGCCAGCTCACCCAACTTCGACAGACTGAACACTGAAGCTTTCTTT	CASSPNFDRLNTEAFF
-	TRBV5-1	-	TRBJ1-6	TGCGCCAGCAGCTTGGAGGTAAATTCACCCCTCCACTTT	CASSLEVNSPLHF
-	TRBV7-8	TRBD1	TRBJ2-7	TGTGCCAGCAGCCAAGGGACAGGGGCCGAGCAGTACTTC	CASSQGTGAEQYF
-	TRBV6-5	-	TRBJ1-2	TGTGCCAGCTGGGCCTCGGGCTTGCCTTCTGGCTACACCTTC	CASWASGLPSGYTF
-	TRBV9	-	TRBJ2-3	TGTGCCAGCAGCGTAGCTCCAGGATGGACAGATACGCAGTATTTT	CASSVAPGWTDTQYF
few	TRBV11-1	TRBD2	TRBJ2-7	TGTGCCAGCAGCTTGGCGGGAGGGCCCTACGAGCAGTACTTC	CASSLAGGPYEQYF
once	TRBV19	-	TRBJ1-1	TGTGCCAGTAGGCAGGGAGGATGGACTGAAGCTTTCTTT	CASRQGGWTEAFF
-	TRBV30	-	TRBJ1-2	TGTGCCGTGATCCGGCCCCCAATTTTAGATGGCTACACCTTC	CAVIRPPILDGYTF
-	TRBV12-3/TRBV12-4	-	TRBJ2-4	TGTGCCAGCAGTCCCGCCCTCGGGTACATTCAGTACTTC	CASSPALGYIQYF
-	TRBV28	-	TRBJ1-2	TGTGCCAGCACCAATGGAAGAAACTATGGCTACACCTTC	CASTNGRNYGYTF
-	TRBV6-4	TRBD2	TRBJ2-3	TGTGCCAGCAGTTCCAGCGGGGTTGATACGCAGTATTTT	CASSSSGVDTQYF
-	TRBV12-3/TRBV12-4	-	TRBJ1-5	TGTGCCAGCAGTCACCAGAGAAATCAGCCCCAGCATTTT	CASSHQRNQPQHF
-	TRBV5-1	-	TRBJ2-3	TGCGCCAGCAGCCCACTAACCCGGGGCTCAGAGCCCCTTACGCAGTATTTT	CASSPLTRGSEPLTQYF
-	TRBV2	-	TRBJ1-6	TGTGCCGAGGGGGGGGGCCCCTATTCACCCCTCCACTTT	CAEGGGPYSPLHF
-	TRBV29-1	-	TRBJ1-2	TGCAGCGTTGAAAAAGCTGGGGGCGCCGATGGCTACACCTTC	CSVEKAGGADGYTF
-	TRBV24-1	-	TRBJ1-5	TGTGCCACCAGTGATTCAGCCGGGTCGCCTAATCAGCCCCAGCATTTT	CATSDSAGSPNQPQHF
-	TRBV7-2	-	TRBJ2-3	TGTGCCAGCAGCTTACGGGCCCTGCAGGGCTACACAGATACGCAGTATTTT	CASSLRALQGYTDTQYF
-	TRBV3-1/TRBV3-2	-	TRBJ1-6	TGTGCCAGCAGCCAAGGTGGGTCTTGGAATTCACCCCTCCACTTT	CASSQGGSWNSPLHF
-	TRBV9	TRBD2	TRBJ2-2	TGTGCCAGCAGCGTCGGAGCGGGAGGGCTGGTCGGGGAGCTGTTTTTT	CASSVGAGGLVGELFF
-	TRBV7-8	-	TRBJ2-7	TGTGCCAGCAGCTTAGAGGCAGGGGCCTACGAGCAGTACTTC	CASSLEAGAYEQYF
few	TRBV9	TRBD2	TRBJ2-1	TGTGCCAGCAGCGTAGAGGGACTAGGCTATGAGCAGTTCTTC	CASSVEGLGYEQFF
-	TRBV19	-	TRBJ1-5	TGTGCCAGTAGTACGGGATACAATCAGCCCCAGCATTTT	CASSTGYNQPQHF
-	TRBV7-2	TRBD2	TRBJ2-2	TGTGCCAGCAGCCGCGTAGCGGGGAGGCACACCGGGGAGCTGTTTTTT	CASSRVAGRHTGELFF
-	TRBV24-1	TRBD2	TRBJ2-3	TGTGCCACCAGCGAGGGGAGGGGACTAGCCTTTGATACGCAGTATTTT	CATSEGRGLAFDTQYF
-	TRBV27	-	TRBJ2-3	TGTGCCAGCAGTTTCCGGGACTCTCCTCACAGCACAGATACGCAGTATTTT	CASSFRDSPHSTDTQYF
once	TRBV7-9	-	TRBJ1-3	TGTGCCAGCAGTTCCAGGGCTGGAAACACCATATATTTT	CASSSRAGNTIYF
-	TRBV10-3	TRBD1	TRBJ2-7	TGTGCCATCAGTTTGACCGGGACAGGGGGCGACGAGCAGTACTTC	CAISLTGTGGDEQYF
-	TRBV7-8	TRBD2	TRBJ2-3	TGTGCCAGCAGCTCCTTAGCGGGAGGTTACACAGATACGCAGTATTTT	CASSSLAGGYTDTQYF
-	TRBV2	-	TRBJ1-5	TGTGCCAGCAGGTGGGACCCTAATCAGCCCCAGCATTTT	CASRWDPNQPQHF
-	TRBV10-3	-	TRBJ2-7	TGTGCCATCAGCGCTCAGGGGCCCTACGAGCAGTACTTC	CAISAQGPYEQYF
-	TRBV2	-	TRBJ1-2	TGTGCCAGCAGTGAACTCCAGGAAAACTATGGCTACACCTTC	CASSELQENYGYTF